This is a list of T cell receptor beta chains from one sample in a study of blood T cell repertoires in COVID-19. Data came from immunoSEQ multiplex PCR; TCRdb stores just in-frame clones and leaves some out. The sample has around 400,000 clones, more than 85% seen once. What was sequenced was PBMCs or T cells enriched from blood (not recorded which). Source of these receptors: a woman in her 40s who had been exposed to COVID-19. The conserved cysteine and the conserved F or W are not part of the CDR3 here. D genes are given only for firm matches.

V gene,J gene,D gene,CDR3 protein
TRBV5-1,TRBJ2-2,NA,ASRWGRRGTGELF
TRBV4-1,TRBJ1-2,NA,ASSQDPGTFYGYT
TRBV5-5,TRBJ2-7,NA,ASSLNPGESSYEQY
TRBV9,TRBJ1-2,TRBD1,ASRQGWMDYT
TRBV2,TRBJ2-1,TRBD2,ASRSGTSGYNEQF
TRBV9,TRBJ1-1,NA,ASSLRGGDTEAF
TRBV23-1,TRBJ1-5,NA,ASSQLTRRRHSNQPQH
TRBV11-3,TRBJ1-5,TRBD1,ASTPLDRGYQPQH
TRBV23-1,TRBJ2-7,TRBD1,ASSHVTGAYLPYEQY
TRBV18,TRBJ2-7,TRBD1,ASSPGVGQGARNEQY
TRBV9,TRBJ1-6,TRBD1,ASSVDIRQGLSSPLH
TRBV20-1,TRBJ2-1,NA,SASGGASSYNEQF
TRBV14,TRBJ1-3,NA,ASSPRAGNTIY
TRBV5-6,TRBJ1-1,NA,ASSFWAWVMNTEAF
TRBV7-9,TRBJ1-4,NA,ASSLGRGPTNEKLF
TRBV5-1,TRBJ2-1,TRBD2,ASSLAKVAGPHNEQF
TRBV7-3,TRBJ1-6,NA,ASSLQGSNSPLH
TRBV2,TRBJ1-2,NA,ASSEGGGRGYT
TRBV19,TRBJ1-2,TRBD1,ASSVPTGVSVYGYT
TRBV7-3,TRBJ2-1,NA,ASSMGPAGGTLQF
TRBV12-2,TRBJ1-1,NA,ASRLAQGSNTEAF
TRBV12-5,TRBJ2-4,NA,ASARRMPGNIQY
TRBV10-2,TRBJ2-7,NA,ASRLGYPYEQY
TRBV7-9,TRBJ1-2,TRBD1,ASSFLQGANGYT
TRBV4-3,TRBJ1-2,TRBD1,ASSQDRTGGVNGYT
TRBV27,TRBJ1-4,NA,ASSLLGSATNEKLF
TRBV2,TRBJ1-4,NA,ASRTANGSSREKLF
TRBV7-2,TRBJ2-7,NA,ASSSTGRIHEQY
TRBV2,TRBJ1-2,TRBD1,ASRDPGQAINYGYT
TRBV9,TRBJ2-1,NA,ASSERWGGGYNEQF
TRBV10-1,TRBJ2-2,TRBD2,ASSAAGLAGGPDTGELF
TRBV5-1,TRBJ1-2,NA,ASSLGGLDYGYT
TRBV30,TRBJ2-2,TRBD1,AWTDRVGGELF
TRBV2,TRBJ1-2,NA,ASRREGIYGYT
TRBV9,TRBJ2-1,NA,ASTFLQGSYNEQF
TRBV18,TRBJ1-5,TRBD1,ASSPGTGGFQPQH
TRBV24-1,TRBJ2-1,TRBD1,ATSDPRDRYNEQF